This T cell receptor beta chain was obtained from a study of blood T cell repertoires in COVID-19. Germline V gene sequence: CDR1 SGHRS, CDR2 YFSETQ. CDR3 length: 18 amino acids. V trimming: 1 base; J trimming: 2 bases; junction bases outside the gene matches: 9. The protocol was immunoSEQ multiplex PCR, while the TCRdb copy is restricted to in-frame clones and leaves out a portion. The data hold almost 200,000 clones, with less than 90% observed a single time. The TCR was taken from a woman in her 70s with acute or convalescent COVID-19. Sequenced input: peripheral blood. The J gene is TRBJ2-1, the V gene TRBV5-1, with 10 bases that match TRBD2. As DNA, the CDR3 is TGCGCCAGCAGCTTGATTTCGGTAGCGGGAGGACCCTACAATGAGCAGTTCTTC. Translated: CASSLISVAGGPYNEQFF.